This T cell receptor (beta chain) was found in a study of T cell responses to AZD1222 COVID-19 vaccine. Overall study context: Recipients boosted at about 4 weeks or about 12 weeks are pooled. Study-wide findings and caveats: At study baseline, merely several AZD1222 recipients were seropositive. Following two doses of AZD1222, Spike-specific TCR breadth and depth rose. Mostly white British, mostly female donors; authors suggested clonal diversity may be underestimated.

Generated by immunoSEQ multiplex PCR, the TCRdb table keeps only in-frame clones and is missing some. Of about 130,000 clones listed, about nine tenths are singletons. This CDR3 is built from 16 residues. V lost 6 bases and J lost 0; bases outside the gene matches: 6. Germline V gene data show CDR1 as SNHLY and CDR2 as FYNNEI. Notes on this clone: Its matching antigen is unknown.

The sequence was collected from an adult in good health. The material sequenced was peripheral blood, taken on day 0 of AZD1222 vaccination. The genes are TRBV2 and TRBJ1-3, with TRBD1 matching over 9 bases. The CDR3 DNA is TGTGCCAGCAGCTCCCGGGGACAGGGCTCTGGAAACACCATATATTTT. Translated, it gives CASSSRGQGSGNTIYF.